The 30 T cell receptor beta chains in this list originate from one sample, sequenced in a study of blood T cell repertoires in COVID-19. Data came from immunoSEQ multiplex PCR; TCRdb stores just in-frame clones and leaves some out. The sample consists of about 35,000 clones, approximately 78% of them appearing once. Sequencing was performed on peripheral blood. These receptors were collected from a man in his 60s in a cohort sampled during active COVID-19.

The V gene is TRBV9, the J gene TRBJ2-3, with D tentatively TRBD2 (7 bases). V was clipped by 5 bases and J by 2 bases, with 12 bases between them. CDR1 SGDLS and CDR2 YYNGEE come from the germline V gene. This CDR3 is built from 14 residues. CDR3 nucleotide sequence: TGTGCCAGCAGAAGGGGGGGCCTCACAGATACGCAGTATTTT. It translates to CASRRGGLTDTQYF.

V gene TRBV7-9 combines with J gene TRBJ2-7; 8 bases are a match to TRBD2. The ends lost 5 bases at V and 5 bases at J; junction bases unmatched: 14. CDR3 length equals 16 residues. Looked up from germline, CDR1 is SEHNR and CDR2 is FQNEAQ (reference sequence). CDR3: CASSPTTSRGVHEQYF. CDR3 nucleotide sequence: TGTGCCAGCAGCCCCACTACCTCGCGGGGGGTCCACGAGCAGTACTTC. Supplemented by reference TRBV7-9 and TRBJ2-7, the full variable domain reads DTGVSQNPRHKITKRGQNVTFRCDPISEHNRLYWYRQTLGQGPEFLTYFQNEAQLEKSRLLSDRFSAERPKGSFSTLEIQRTEQGDSAMYLCASSPTTSRGVHEQYFGPGTRLTVT.

V and J are TRBV28 and TRBJ2-2; no firm D call. This CDR3 is built from 14 residues. Trimming stripped 7 bases from V and 4 bases from J, with 13 bases between. CDR1 is MDHEN, CDR2 SYDVKM, per germline. The CDR3 protein is CASTFSRITGELFF. The CDR3 DNA is TGTGCCAGCACCTTCTCCAGAATCACCGGGGAGCTGTTTTTT.

This chain connects TRBV29-1 to TRBJ1-1, with D possibly being TRBD1 (5 bases). The CDR3 spans 11 residues. Germline V lookup: CDR1 SQVTM, CDR2 ANQGSEA. The CDR3 DNA reads TGCGGATCCGAGGAGGGACGTGAAGCTTTCTTT. This encodes CGSEEGREAFF.

The V call is TRBV9, the J call TRBJ1-2; D unresolved. CDR1 is SGDLS, CDR2 YYNGEE, per germline. The ends were cut back, 0 bases at V and 6 bases at J, with 9 bases in the middle. The CDR3 consists of 13 residues. The CDR3, as DNA: TGTGCCAGCAGCGTAGGGCCCGTCCATGGCTACACCTTC. Translating gives CASSVGPVHGYTF.

This clone was observed a handful of times. The V gene is TRBV4-2, the J gene TRBJ2-3; TRBD1 aligns across 9 bases. The CDR3 contains 16 residues. V shed 0 bases and J 10 bases; nucleotides not matched to a gene: 11. Germline V gene data show CDR1 as LGHNA and CDR2 as YNFKEQ. Written as DNA, the CDR3 is TGTGCCAGCAGCCAAGATCTCGGGACAGGGTGGGATGCGCAGTATTTT. This codes for CASSQDLGTGWDAQYF.

V and J are TRBV12-3 or TRBV12-4 and TRBJ2-7; tentative D call: TRBD1 (6 bases). The CDR3 covers 12 residues. V gave up 6 bases and J gave up 6 bases, with 12 bases separating them. CDR3 nucleotide sequence: TGTGCCAGCAGACTCGGGACACTCGAGCAGTACTTC. Protein product: CASRLGTLEQYF.

V usage is TRBV28 and J usage is TRBJ1-2; D might be TRBD1 (6 bases). V lost 2 bases, J lost 4 bases, and 11 bases lay in between. Germline CDR1 reads MDHEN; CDR2 reads SYDVKM. This CDR3 has 14 residues. The CDR3 loop is CASSLAGAGYGYTF. Written as DNA, the CDR3 is TGTGCCAGCAGTTTAGCGGGGGCAGGCTATGGCTACACCTTC.

The chain has TRBV7-6 and TRBJ2-5; TRBD2 aligns across 14 bases. V was pared by 6 bases and J by 4 bases, with 7 bases of the junction left unmatched. Germline assignment: CDR1 SGHVS and CDR2 FNYEAQ. The CDR3 extends over 16 amino acids. CDR3: CASSSSTSGRGETQYF. The CDR3 DNA sequence: TGTGCCAGCAGTTCATCGACTAGCGGGAGGGGAGAGACCCAGTACTTC.

The genes are TRBV5-4 and TRBJ2-7; 13 nucleotides agree with TRBD2. Germline V gene data show CDR1 as SGHNT and CDR2 as YYREEE (reference sequence). The CDR3 covers 14 residues. V dropped 3 bases and J dropped 7; count of bases not matched to a gene: 4. The CDR3 nucleotides read TGTGCCAGCAGCTCCGGACTAGCGGGGGTGGAGCAGTACTTC. This encodes CASSSGLAGVEQYF.

A single count supports this clone. This sequence joins TRBV29-1 and TRBJ1-2; D not resolved. CDR3 size: 11 residues. Germline-derived CDR1 and CDR2 are SQVTM and ANQGSEA. This chain's CDR3 is CALLPLEGYTF. In nucleotides, the CDR3 is TGCGCTCTCCTCCCCCTTGAGGGCTACACCTTC.

This chain uses TRBV28 with TRBJ1-1; 7 bases map to TRBD1. CDR3 length: 12 amino acids. Germline lookup yields CDR1 MDHEN and CDR2 SYDVKM. J was trimmed by 5 bases and V by 10 bases; bases with no gene match: 7. This CDR3 reads CATKTGRTEAFF. For the CDR3, the DNA is TGTGCCACCAAGACAGGGCGGACTGAAGCTTTCTTT.

V gene TRBV6-1 combines with J gene TRBJ1-6; 9 bases fit TRBD1. V lost 0 bases to trimming and J lost 10 bases; unmatched junction nucleotides: 7. There are 16 residues in the CDR3. Germline loops: CDR1 MNHNS, CDR2 SASEGT. CDR3 sequence: CASSEAVGQGRSPLHF. Here the CDR3 DNA reads TGTGCCAGCAGTGAAGCTGTAGGACAGGGGCGATCACCCCTCCACTTT.

The chain carries TRBV7-2 and TRBJ2-2; D might be TRBD1 (6 bases). The CDR3 length is 17 residues. With 4 bases removed from V and 2 bases from J, the gap between germline ends came to 17 bases. In germline, CDR1 is SGHTA, CDR2 FQGNSA. The CDR3 DNA sequence: TGTGCCAGCAGCTCCCGCCGGTCCAGGGGCAACACCGGGGAGCTGTTTTTT. Translation gives CASSSRRSRGNTGELFF.

The chain joins TRBV7-9 to TRBJ1-1; D is unclear. V was trimmed by 5 bases and J by 5 bases, leaving 15 bases between them. CDR1 SEHNR and CDR2 FQNEAQ come from the germline V gene (reference sequence). The CDR3 is 14 amino acids. CDR3 sequence (DNA): TGTGCCAGCAGCCCGGAGGAACTCAGAACTGAAGCTTTCTTT. It yields the protein CASSPEELRTEAFF.

The chain has TRBV7-9 and TRBJ1-1; possible D gene TRBD1, 5 bases. Per the germline V gene, CDR1 is SEHNR and CDR2 is FQNEAQ (reference sequence). This CDR3 contains 13 residues. V was pared by 5 bases and J by 11 bases, with 18 bases between. CDR3 sequence: CASSPKVPSGAFF. The CDR3, as DNA: TGTGCCAGCAGCCCCAAGGTTCCGTCAGGGGCTTTCTTT.

A few counts support this clone. The chain joins TRBV27 to TRBJ1-5; D gene unclear. Germline V gives CDR1 MNHEY, CDR2 SMNVEV (reference sequence). This CDR3 region has 17 residues. V shed 6 bases and J shed 2 bases, with 20 bases lying between them. The CDR3 protein is CASSKESDPGGNQPQHF. The CDR3 nucleotides are TGTGCCAGCAGCAAGGAGTCTGACCCTGGTGGCAATCAGCCCCAGCATTTT.

This rearrangement joins TRBV5-1 to TRBJ2-2; 7 bases agree with TRBD2. The V and J ends lost 4 bases and 6 bases, in that order; junction bases with no gene match: 3. CDR3 length equals 13 residues. Germline CDR1 SGHRS, CDR2 YFSETQ. Here the CDR3 reads CASSLRGAGELFF. DNA of the CDR3: TGCGCCAGCAGCCTCCGGGGGGCCGGGGAGCTGTTTTTT.

The chain has TRBV12-5 and TRBJ1-5; a possible D gene is TRBD1 (5 bases). CDR1 and CDR2 from the germline V gene are LGHNT and FRNRAP. The CDR3 runs 15 residues. Trimming stripped 3 bases from V and 3 bases from J, with 12 bases between. The CDR3 loop reads CASGLGVNNNQPQHF. In DNA, the CDR3 is TGTGCTAGTGGTTTAGGGGTAAACAACAATCAGCCCCAGCATTTT.

This rearrangement joins TRBV6-5 to TRBJ2-6, with D unclear. Germline CDR1 MNHEY, CDR2 SVGAGI. Deletions cut 5 bases from V and 0 bases from J, with 8 bases between. CDR3 size: 15 residues. CDR3: CASSRVASGANVLTF. CDR3 coding DNA: TGTGCCAGCAGTCGAGTTGCCTCTGGGGCCAACGTCCTGACTTTC.

This clone showed up just once. The chain carries TRBV7-9 and TRBJ2-5; 7 bases fit TRBD2. The germline gives CDR1 SEHNR, CDR2 FQNEAQ (reference sequence). The junction had 12 bases not matched to a gene; V was cut back by 1 base and J by 4 bases. This CDR3 region has 17 residues. Here the CDR3 reads CASSLGAEWEGRETQYF. DNA for the CDR3: TGTGCCAGCAGCTTAGGCGCTGAGTGGGAGGGCAGAGAGACCCAGTACTTC.

This clone came up a few times. The chain carries TRBV9 and TRBJ1-3; no clear D. V dropped 4 bases and J dropped 4 bases, with 27 bases sitting between them. Germline V gene lookup returns CDR1 SGDLS and CDR2 YYNGEE. There are 19 residues in the CDR3. CDR3 residues: CASSHRAPFDNTHGNTIYF. In DNA form, the CDR3 reads TGTGCCAGCAGCCATAGAGCCCCCTTTGACAATACGCACGGAAACACCATATATTTT.

The chain carries TRBV30 and TRBJ2-1; 9 bases fit TRBD2. J gave up 6 bases and V 2 bases, and 8 bases lay outside the gene matches. The germline V gene has CDR1 GTSNPN and CDR2 SVGIG (reference sequence). The CDR3 totals 15 residues. The CDR3 region has the DNA TGTGCCTGGAGTAAGCGGGGGGAATTATCCAATGAGCAGTTCTTC. Its protein product is CAWSKRGELSNEQFF.

The genes are TRBV24-1 and TRBJ2-7, with 7 positions matching TRBD2. J lost 1 base, V lost 11 bases, and 7 bases had no gene match. Looked up from germline, CDR1 is KGHDR and CDR2 is SFDVKD. This CDR3 has 13 amino acids. Here the CDR3 DNA reads TGTGCCAACCCCCGGGGGGTTTCCTACGAGCAGTACTTC. Amino acid sequence: CANPRGVSYEQYF.

This clone was observed a handful of times. The chain carries TRBV29-1 and TRBJ1-2; D possibly corresponds to TRBD1 (5 bases). From germline, CDR1 is SQVTM and CDR2 ANQGSEA. This CDR3 is 11 amino acids long. Trimming stripped 6 bases from V and 1 base from J, with 6 bases between. The CDR3 region is CSVQGNYGYTF. The CDR3 DNA reads as TGCAGCGTCCAGGGTAACTATGGCTACACCTTC.

The chain employs TRBV3-1 (or the pseudogene TRBV3-2) and TRBJ2-3, with D possibly being TRBD2 (7 bases). This CDR3 has 16 residues. V lost 1 base, J lost 4 bases, and 15 bases lay in between. Germline V gives CDR1 LGHDT, CDR2 YNNKEL (reference sequence). The CDR3 spells CASSQVQRGASDTQYF. The CDR3 DNA sequence: TGTGCCAGCAGCCAAGTGCAACGGGGGGCTTCAGATACGCAGTATTTT.

The chain has TRBV14 and TRBJ1-2; 7 bases are a match to TRBD1. Trimming at V came to 4 bases and at J to 4 bases, leaving 6 bases not matched to a gene. Per germline, CDR1 SGHDN and CDR2 FVKESK. This CDR3 is built from 14 residues. The CDR3 DNA reads TGTGCCAGCAGCCGGGAAGGGGGCCTCTATGGCTACACCTTC. This codes for CASSREGGLYGYTF.

The chain joins TRBV10-3 to TRBJ1-1; 7 bases are a match to TRBD1. The CDR3 length is 16 residues. Looked up from germline, CDR1 is ENHRY and CDR2 is SYGVKD. The V gene end was trimmed by 2 bases and the J gene end by 4 bases; junction bases not matched to a gene: 10. CDR3 region: CAISEGVGTAGTEAFF. In DNA form, the CDR3 reads TGTGCCATCAGTGAGGGGGTGGGGACAGCGGGCACTGAAGCTTTCTTT.

The rearrangement joins TRBV4-2 to TRBJ1-1, with D possibly TRBD1 on 6 matching bases. This CDR3 is 15 amino acids long. CDR1 LGHNA and CDR2 YNFKEQ come from the germline V gene. V gave up 7 bases and J gave up 0 bases, with 15 bases separating them. The CDR3 protein is CASTGTGQMNTEAFF. CDR3 in DNA: TGTGCCAGCACCGGGACCGGACAGATGAACACTGAAGCTTTCTTT.

The CDR3 loop reads CASSPSGGYEQYF. The CDR3 DNA reads TGCGCCAGCAGTCCTAGCGGCGGTTACGAGCAGTACTTC. This chain joins TRBV10-1 and TRBJ2-7; 7 nucleotides align to TRBD2. V dropped 5 bases and J dropped 4; count of bases not matched to a gene: 5. This CDR3 has 13 amino acids. Germline V gene sequence: CDR1 WNHNN, CDR2 SYGVQD (reference sequence).